Shown below are 20 T cell receptor beta chains from a single sample sequenced in a study of T cells in Graves' hyperthyroidism and ophthalmopathy. TCR beta CDR3 regions were amplified from RNA transcripts. First-round RT-PCR of the TCR CDR3 relied on the HTBI primer set. Each CDR3 protein is one row after TCRdb ran MiXCR on the multiplex PCR reads. The profile shows approximately 430,000 distinct CDR3 sequences, roughly 14% of them singletons. Specimen: blood. The source of these receptors is a man aged 18 to 30 with Graves' ophthalmopathy.

This clonotype was seen ten or more times. The J gene is TRBJ1-1, the V gene TRBV12-3 or TRBV12-4, with D tentatively TRBD1 (6 bases). This CDR3 has 15 amino acids. Between the trimmed V and J ends, which lost 5 bases and 0 bases, there was a span of 13 bases. The CDR3 loop is CASSLRGSVNTEAFF. The CDR3 DNA follows: TGTGCCAGCAGTCTAAGGGGGTCTGTGAACACTGAAGCTTTCTTT.

This clonotype turned up a few times. J is TRBJ2-1 and V is TRBV20-1; TRBD2 matches at 9 bases. Unmatched junction bases numbered 6, after V lost 1 base and J lost 8 bases. The germline gives CDR1 DFQATT, CDR2 SNEGSKA (reference sequence). CDR3 length equals 14 residues. Written as DNA, the CDR3 is TGCAGTGCTAGAGTGGGGACTAGCAGGGATGAGCAGTTCTTC. Amino acids: CSARVGTSRDEQFF.

The table lists this clonotype with many counts. This rearrangement joins TRBV7-2 to TRBJ2-1; 7 bases are shared with TRBD1. Germline V CDR1 and CDR2: SGHTA, FQGNSA. The CDR3 runs to 14 residues. J was trimmed by 7 bases and V by 5 bases; bases with no gene match: 8. The chain's CDR3 is CASSTRTGLNEQFF. In nucleotides, the CDR3 is TGTGCCAGCAGCACGAGGACAGGCTTGAATGAGCAGTTCTTC.

The chain uses TRBV10-3 and TRBJ2-3; possible D gene TRBD1, 5 bases. The CDR3 has 13 amino acids. The germline gives CDR1 ENHRY, CDR2 SYGVKD. The germline V and J ends were trimmed by 11 bases and 4 bases, with 16 bases remaining between them. CDR3 amino acids: CARSRDQADTQYF. In DNA form, the CDR3 reads TGTGCCCGAAGCAGGGATCAGGCAGATACGCAGTATTTT.

The sample holds a few counts of this clonotype. This chain uses TRBV24-1 with TRBJ2-5; 10 bases match TRBD1. The CDR3 loop spans 13 amino acids. Germline values: CDR1 KGHDR, CDR2 SFDVKD. V lost 9 bases, J lost 4 bases, and 4 bases stayed unmatched. The CDR3 here is CATGGDRGETQYF. In DNA, the CDR3 is TGTGCCACCGGTGGGGACAGGGGAGAGACCCAGTACTTC.

This chain connects TRBV12-3 or TRBV12-4 to TRBJ1-5; D is undetermined. With 5 bases removed from V and 5 bases from J, the gap between germline ends came to 7 bases. CDR3 size: 12 residues. The CDR3 bases are TGTGCCAGCAGTAAGGCGGATCAGCCCCAGCATTTT. Protein sequence: CASSKADQPQHF.

This clonotype has only a few counts. The chain is built from TRBV10-3 and TRBJ2-1; 7 bases agree with TRBD2. This CDR3 is 13 amino acids long. From germline, CDR1 is ENHRY and CDR2 SYGVKD. The V gene end was trimmed by 7 bases and the J gene end by 4 bases; junction bases not matched to a gene: 4. CDR3: CAIKSGTYNEQFF. DNA for the CDR3: TGTGCCATCAAAAGCGGGACTTACAATGAGCAGTTCTTC.

As for this clonotype: The conserved final phenylalanine or tryptophan is absent from the CDR3, which likely points to a read error. The V and J genes are TRBV7-2 and TRBJ1-1; TRBD1 matches 9 bases. V gave up 5 bases and J gave up 4 bases; unmatched junction bases: 11. The CDR3 length is 16 residues. Per germline, CDR1 SGHTA and CDR2 FQGNSA. CDR3: CASSLDGTGRATEAFL. CDR3 DNA sequence: TGTGCCAGCAGCCTAGATGGGACAGGGAGGGCCACTGAAGCTTTCCTT.

This clonotype has at least ten counts. This chain uses TRBV7-2 with TRBJ2-2; D possibly corresponds to TRBD1 (5 bases). Germline V gene lookup returns CDR1 SGHTA and CDR2 FQGNSA. The CDR3 loop spans 14 amino acids. V was trimmed by 6 bases and J by 1 base, leaving 9 bases between them. CDR3 protein: CASRTDRNTGELFF. CDR3 nucleotides: TGTGCCAGCAGGACCGACAGGAACACCGGGGAGCTGTTTTTT.

This clonotype was recorded at least ten times. The rearrangement uses TRBV3-1 and TRBJ1-2, with D possibly being TRBD1 (5 bases). The CDR3 is 13 residues long. Trimming pared 3 bases from V and 6 bases from J, leaving 11 bases between. Looked up from germline, CDR1 is LGHDT and CDR2 is YNNKEL (reference sequence). The CDR3 protein is CASSQGRAHGYTF. CDR3 in DNA: TGTGCCAGCAGCCAGGGCAGGGCGCATGGCTACACCTTC.

The chain joins TRBV5-1 to TRBJ1-1; D gene unclear. Trimming pared 3 bases from V and 1 base from J, leaving 10 bases between. The CDR3 consists of 14 residues. Germline CDR1 and CDR2: SGHRS and YFSETQ. The chain's CDR3 is CASSYNKKNTEAFF. CDR3 in DNA: TGCGCCAGCAGCTACAACAAGAAGAACACTGAAGCTTTCTTT.

This clonotype has at least ten counts. V gene TRBV9 combines with J gene TRBJ2-3; TRBD2 aligns across 8 bases. CDR1 is SGDLS and CDR2 is YYNGEE in the germline V gene. Trimming at V came to 0 bases and at J to 1 base, leaving 1 base not matched to a gene. This CDR3 is 15 amino acids long. CDR3 protein: CASSVAGGGTDTQYF. Here the CDR3 DNA reads TGTGCCAGCAGCGTAGCGGGGGGGGGCACAGATACGCAGTATTTT.

This clonotype appeared many times. The chain carries TRBV5-1 and TRBJ1-5; D not resolved. The CDR3 sequence is 15 residues long. The germline gives CDR1 SGHRS, CDR2 YFSETQ. V lost 4 bases, J lost 6 bases, and 17 bases lay in between. CDR3 coding DNA: TGCGCCAGCAGCGCGTACGCCGGGCCCAGTCAGCCCCAGCATTTT. Amino acids: CASSAYAGPSQPQHF.

This clonotype was found many times. The chain joins TRBV3-1 to TRBJ2-1; D is unresolved. Trimming took 1 base from V and 8 from J, leaving 3 bases between them. This CDR3 has 11 amino acids. CDR1 LGHDT and CDR2 YNNKEL come from the germline V gene (reference sequence). The CDR3 here is CASSQGHEQFF. In DNA form, the CDR3 reads TGTGCCAGCAGCCAAGGCCATGAGCAGTTCTTC.

This clonotype was detected ten times or more. The chain joins TRBV9 to TRBJ2-1; TRBD1 agrees at 9 bases. The CDR3 is 15 residues long. Germline loops: CDR1 SGDLS, CDR2 YYNGEE. The ends lost 4 bases at V and 7 bases at J; junction bases unmatched: 9. The CDR3 is CASSPGTGIGNEQFF. The CDR3 region has the DNA TGTGCCAGCAGCCCCGGGACAGGGATCGGGAATGAGCAGTTCTTC. Based on the CDR3 plus reference TRBV9 and TRBJ2-1, the full variable domain is DSGVTQTPKHLITATGQRVTLRCSPRSGDLSVYWYQQSLDQGLQFLIQYYNGEERAKGNILERFSAQQFPDLHSELNLSSLELGDSALYFCASSPGTGIGNEQFFGPGTRLTVL.

This clonotype was counted only a few times. This chain uses TRBV12-3 or TRBV12-4 with TRBJ1-1; no reliable D call. Trimming pared 2 bases from V and 2 bases from J, leaving 6 bases between. CDR3 length: 13 amino acids. The CDR3 loop is CASSLIHNTEAFF. The CDR3 nucleotides read TGTGCCAGCAGTTTAATACATAACACTGAAGCTTTCTTT.

V gene TRBV29-1 combines with J gene TRBJ1-4; D may be TRBD1 (5 bases). The CDR3 runs 15 residues. V lost 2 bases and J 6 bases, leaving 16 bases between the germline ends. In germline, CDR1 is SQVTM, CDR2 ANQGSEA. CDR3 region: CSVEMGDLPYEKLFF. The CDR3 DNA reads as TGCAGCGTTGAAATGGGGGACCTTCCCTATGAAAAACTGTTTTTT.

The V gene is TRBV4-1, the J gene TRBJ2-7, with D hard to call. The germline CDR1 and CDR2 sequences are MGHRA and YSYEKL. The CDR3 extends over 14 amino acids. V lost 4 bases and J 3 bases, leaving 13 bases between the germline ends. The CDR3, as DNA: TGCGCCAGCAGCCGAGACCCCGGATACTACGAGCAGTACTTC. Translated, it gives CASSRDPGYYEQYF.

This clonotype has a count of ten or more. The chain carries TRBV5-5 and TRBJ2-7; D may be TRBD2 (6 bases). V lost 3 bases to trimming and J lost 2 bases, with 12 bases between them. The CDR3 is 14 amino acids. Germline CDR1 is SGHKS and CDR2 is YYEKEE (reference sequence). The DNA for the CDR3 is TGTGCCAGCAGCTCGGAGGGGTCAGCCTACGAGCAGTACTTC. Translation: CASSSEGSAYEQYF. The full variable domain, completed using reference TRBV5-5 and TRBJ2-7, is DAGVTQSPTHLIKTRGQQVTLRCSPISGHKSVSWYQQVLGQGPQFIFQYYEKEERGRGNFPDRFSARQFPNYSSELNVNALLLGDSALYLCASSSEGSAYEQYFGPGTRLTVT.

This clonotype was found many times. The chain links TRBV24-1 to TRBJ2-7, with no clear D. The CDR3 is 13 amino acids. With 6 bases removed from V and 1 base from J, the gap between germline ends came to 9 bases. The germline gives CDR1 KGHDR, CDR2 SFDVKD. The CDR3 protein is CATSPTGSYEQYF. The CDR3 DNA sequence: TGTGCCACCAGTCCGACCGGGTCCTACGAGCAGTACTTC.